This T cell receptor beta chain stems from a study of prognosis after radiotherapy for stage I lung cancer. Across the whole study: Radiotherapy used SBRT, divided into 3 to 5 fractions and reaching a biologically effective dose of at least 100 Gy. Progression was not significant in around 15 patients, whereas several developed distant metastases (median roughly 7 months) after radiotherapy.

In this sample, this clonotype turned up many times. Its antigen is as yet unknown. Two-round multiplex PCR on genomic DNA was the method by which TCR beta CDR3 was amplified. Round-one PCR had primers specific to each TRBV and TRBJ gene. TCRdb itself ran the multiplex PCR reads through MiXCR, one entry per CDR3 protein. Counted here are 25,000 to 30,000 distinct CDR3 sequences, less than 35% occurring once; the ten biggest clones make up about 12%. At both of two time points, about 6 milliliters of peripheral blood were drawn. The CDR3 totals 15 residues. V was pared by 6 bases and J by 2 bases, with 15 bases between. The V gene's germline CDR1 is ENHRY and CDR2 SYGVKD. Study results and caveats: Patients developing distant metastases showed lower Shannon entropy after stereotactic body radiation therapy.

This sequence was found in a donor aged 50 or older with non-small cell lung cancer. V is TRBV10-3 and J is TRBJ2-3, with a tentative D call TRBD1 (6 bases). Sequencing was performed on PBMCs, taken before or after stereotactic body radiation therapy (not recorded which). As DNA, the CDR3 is TGTGCCATCAGGGGCGGCCAGGGGCCCACAGATACGCAGTATTTT. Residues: CAIRGGQGPTDTQYF.